These T cell receptor beta chains were read from a single sample in a study of shared clonotypes between healthy human individuals. Profiling relied on immunoSEQ multiplex PCR, and the TCRdb table lists in-frame clones only, not all of them. The repertoire holds about 2 million clones, with roughly 94% as singletons. The sequencing input was naive CD4+ T cells sorted from blood. These receptors were obtained from a man aged 18 to 30 in good health. Both conserved end residues are part of each CDR3. The order of the fields is J gene, V gene, CDR3 protein.

J: TRBJ2-7
V: TRBV7-8
CDR3: CASSPRDYASYEQYF

J: TRBJ2-2
V: TRBV2
CDR3: CASSEVNANTGELFF

J: TRBJ1-5
V: TRBV29-1
CDR3: CSASAGNQPQHF

J: TRBJ2-3
V: TRBV30
CDR3: CAWSVQGAWGTDTQYF

J: TRBJ1-3
V: TRBV6-1
CDR3: CASSMGAFGNTIYF

J: TRBJ1-5
V: TRBV19
CDR3: CASSIYGAGSNQPQHF

J: TRBJ2-5
V: TRBV27
CDR3: CASRSPRLRGGPETQYF

J: TRBJ1-4
V: TRBV6-6
CDR3: CASSTGATNEKLFF

J: TRBJ2-5
V: TRBV5-1
CDR3: CASSFNLDGETQYF

J: TRBJ2-1
V: TRBV2
CDR3: CASILAGGPSYNEQFF

J: TRBJ1-5
V: TRBV10-3
CDR3: CAISESGWPQHF

J: TRBJ1-4
V: TRBV5-1
CDR3: CASSLQGNEKLFF

J: TRBJ2-2
V: TRBV11-2
CDR3: CASSLAPSGTGELFF

J: TRBJ1-3
V: TRBV18
CDR3: CASSPPLAGNTIYF

J: TRBJ2-7
V: TRBV6-5
CDR3: CASSPASGSSYEQYF

J: TRBJ2-5
V: TRBV18
CDR3: CASSPPRDLGGQETQYF

J: TRBJ2-7
V: TRBV6-6
CDR3: CASRPTGSYEQYF

J: TRBJ2-7
V: TRBV5-1
CDR3: CASSPGQATYEQYF

J: TRBJ2-7
V: TRBV11-2
CDR3: CASSLEGGGPYEQYF

J: TRBJ2-7
V: TRBV6-1
CDR3: CASSGQGAAYEQYF

J: TRBJ2-7
V: TRBV13
CDR3: CASSPGGGRSYEQYF

J: TRBJ2-7
V: TRBV7-9
CDR3: CASSLDSSSYEQYF

J: TRBJ1-6
V: TRBV7-6
CDR3: CASSLWDSVNSPLHF

J: TRBJ1-6
V: TRBV19
CDR3: CASSTPNSPLHF

J: TRBJ2-1
V: TRBV7-9
CDR3: CASSPRYWEQFF

J: TRBJ2-7
V: TRBV6-5
CDR3: CASSYRGTSYEQYF

J: TRBJ2-7
V: TRBV28
CDR3: CASSFIDSGEQYF

J: TRBJ2-3
V: TRBV29-1
CDR3: CSVDEGNTDTQYF

J: TRBJ1-6
V: TRBV28
CDR3: CASRGSLPPLHF

J: TRBJ2-3
V: TRBV6-7
CDR3: CASWLGGSDTQYF

J: TRBJ2-7
V: TRBV30
CDR3: CAWSGQGFNEQYF

J: TRBJ2-7
V: TRBV4-1
CDR3: CASSQDPPSGRSYEQYF

J: TRBJ1-4
V: TRBV6-6
CDR3: CASSYAGTGGDEKLFF

J: TRBJ2-3
V: TRBV7-8
CDR3: CASSLAVVGSGITDTQYF

J: TRBJ1-4
V: TRBV2
CDR3: CALQSGFGGEKLFF

J: TRBJ1-6
V: TRBV28
CDR3: CASSSPGRTNSPLHF

J: TRBJ1-6
V: TRBV4-1
CDR3: CASSREGSYNSPLHF

J: TRBJ1-5
V: TRBV27
CDR3: CASSKRQQYWPQHF

J: TRBJ2-5
V: TRBV5-1
CDR3: CASSLVSGQGATQYF

J: TRBJ2-1
V: TRBV11-2
CDR3: CASSLIAGGLNEQFF

J: TRBJ1-5
V: TRBV19
CDR3: CASSALKGGGQPQHF

J: TRBJ2-7
V: TRBV9
CDR3: CASSVAPGLAGEYEQYF

J: TRBJ2-5
V: TRBV27
CDR3: CASSSFRGLGLQETQYF

J: TRBJ1-4
V: TRBV18
CDR3: CASSLLGATNEKLFF

J: TRBJ1-6
V: TRBV19
CDR3: CASSLQGNSYNSPLHF

J: TRBJ1-6
V: TRBV7-2
CDR3: CASSLERDYNSPLHF

J: TRBJ2-7
V: TRBV7-2
CDR3: CASSSGEIGEQYF

J: TRBJ2-5
V: TRBV10-3
CDR3: CAIRGQGANSGETQYF

J: TRBJ1-1
V: TRBV4-1
CDR3: CASSPNSGGREHTEAFF

J: TRBJ2-7
V: TRBV5-5
CDR3: CASSLGTSGSYEQYF

J: TRBJ1-6
V: TRBV7-9
CDR3: CASSPKASNSPLHF

J: TRBJ2-3
V: TRBV9
CDR3: CASSLRTGGTDTQYF

J: TRBJ1-3
V: TRBV6-5
CDR3: CASLSRQAGRNTIYF

J: TRBJ2-1
V: TRBV11-2
CDR3: CASSGASTYNEQFF

J: TRBJ1-2
V: TRBV29-1
CDR3: CSVGQGVNYGYTF

J: TRBJ2-2
V: TRBV6-6
CDR3: CASSYPAGELFF

J: TRBJ1-4
V: TRBV4-1
CDR3: CASSHGGTGVNEKLFF

J: TRBJ2-3
V: TRBV9
CDR3: CARVFSTDTQYF

J: TRBJ2-7
V: TRBV4-3
CDR3: CASSQGWETGYEQYF